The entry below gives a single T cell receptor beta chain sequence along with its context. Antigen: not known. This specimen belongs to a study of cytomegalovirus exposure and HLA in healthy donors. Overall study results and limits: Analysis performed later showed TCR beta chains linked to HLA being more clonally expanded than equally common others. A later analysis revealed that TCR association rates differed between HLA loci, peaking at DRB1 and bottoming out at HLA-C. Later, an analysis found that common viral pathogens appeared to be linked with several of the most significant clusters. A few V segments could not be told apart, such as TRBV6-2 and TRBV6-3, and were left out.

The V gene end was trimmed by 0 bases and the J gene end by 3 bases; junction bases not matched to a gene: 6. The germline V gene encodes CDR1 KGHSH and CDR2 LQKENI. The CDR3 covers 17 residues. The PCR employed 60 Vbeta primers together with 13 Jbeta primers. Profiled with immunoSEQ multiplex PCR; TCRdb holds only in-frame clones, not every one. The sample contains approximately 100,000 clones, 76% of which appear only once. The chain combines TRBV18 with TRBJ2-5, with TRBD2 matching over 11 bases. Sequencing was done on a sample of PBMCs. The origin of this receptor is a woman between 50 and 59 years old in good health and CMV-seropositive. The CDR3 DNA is TGTGCCAGCTCACCACCGACAAAACTAGCGGGGGAAGAGACCCAGTACTTC. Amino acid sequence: CASSPPTKLAGEETQYF.